The rows below give T cell receptor beta chains drawn from one sample of a study of blood T cell repertoires in COVID-19. Profiled with immunoSEQ multiplex PCR; TCRdb holds only in-frame clones, not every one. The table records nearly 90,000 clones, roughly 87% of them present only once. Sequences were obtained from peripheral blood. The receptors derive from a young man with COVID-19, enrolled during active disease. CDR3s include the opening cysteine and the closing phenylalanine or tryptophan. D genes are given only for firm matches.

D	J	V	CDR3	DNA
NA	TRBJ2-7	TRBV15	CATSRDRRGNHEQYF	TGTGCCACCAGCAGAGATCGTCGGGGTAACCACGAGCAGTACTTC
NA	TRBJ2-7	TRBV7-8	CASSQQGTNYYEQYF	TGTGCCAGCAGTCAGCAGGGGACAAACTACTACGAGCAGTACTTC
TRBD2	TRBJ2-3	TRBV10-3	CAILAGGSLDTDTQYF	TGTGCCATTCTAGCGGGAGGGTCTCTAGACACAGATACGCAGTATTTT
NA	TRBJ2-2	TRBV6-5	CASRRGDSAGELFF	TGTGCCAGCAGACGCGGGGACAGCGCCGGGGAGCTGTTTTTT
TRBD1	TRBJ2-7	TRBV6-5	CASRAFRGNYEQYF	TGTGCCAGCAGAGCCTTCAGGGGGAACTACGAGCAGTACTTC
NA	TRBJ1-2	TRBV4-2	CASSQERSYGYTF	TGTGCCAGCAGCCAAGAACGGTCCTATGGCTACACCTTC
NA	TRBJ1-4	TRBV30	CAGGKGEKLLF	TGTGCCGGGGGGAAGGGAGAAAAACTGCTTTTT
NA	TRBJ1-2	TRBV2	CASSARQGPRSGYTF	TGTGCCAGCAGCGCTCGTCAGGGCCCGCGGTCCGGCTACACCTTC
NA	TRBJ2-3	TRBV25-1	CASRIGLAQYF	TGTGCCAGCAGAATTGGGCTCGCGCAGTATTTT
TRBD1	TRBJ1-3	TRBV7-9	CASRPNPGTASGNTIYF	TGTGCCAGCAGACCTAACCCGGGGACAGCCTCTGGAAACACCATATATTTT
NA	TRBJ2-7	TRBV5-6	CASPLGRGAYEQYF	TGTGCCAGCCCCCTGGGAAGGGGCGCCTACGAGCAGTACTTC